The sequence of this TCR beta chain was determined in a study of identical twins. General study points: Memory repertoires showed no such pattern, whereas abundant cord blood beta clonotypes carried fewer insertions.

Details on this clonotype: Its antigen is still unknown. A much more abundant neighbour one base away suggests this may be a read error.

TCRdb used MiXCR to reprocess the 5' RACE reads, holding one entry per CDR3 protein. The sample has 1.5 million to 2 million distinct CDR3 sequences, around 29% seen once. The origin of this receptor is a newborn girl in good health. The source material was cord blood.

The CDR3 DNA is TGTGCTAGTGGTTTGGTACTTGGCGGAGCCCCAGATACGCAGTATTTT. Protein sequence: CASGLVLGGAPDTQYF. The chain combines TRBV12-5 with TRBJ2-3; D not resolved. With 0 bases removed from V and 4 bases from J, the gap between germline ends came to 14 bases. The CDR3 is made up of 16 amino acids. Germline V gene sequence: CDR1 LGHNT, CDR2 FRNRAP. The whole variable domain, remainder taken from reference TRBV12-5 and TRBJ2-3, is DARVTQTPRHKVTEMGQEVTMRCQPILGHNTVFWYRQTMMQGLELLAYFRNRAPLDDSGMPKDRFSAEMPDATLATLKIQPSEPRDSAVYFCASGLVLGGAPDTQYFGPGTRLTVL.